This paragraph reports one T cell receptor beta chain. The germline V gene encodes CDR1 MDHEN and CDR2 SYDVKM. The ends were cut back, 3 bases at V and 0 bases at J, with 6 bases in the middle. The CDR3 totals 14 residues. This entry comes from a study of blood T cell repertoires in COVID-19. Data came from immunoSEQ multiplex PCR; TCRdb stores just in-frame clones and leaves some out. The sample includes approximately 170,000 clones, around 87% of them seen just once. This receptor was obtained from a woman older than 75 with COVID-19, enrolled during active disease. The sample taken for sequencing was peripheral blood. V usage is TRBV28 and J usage is TRBJ1-5; possible D gene TRBD1, 5 bases. The CDR3 DNA follows: TGTGCCAGCAGTTTTGGGGCTAGCAATCAGCCCCAGCATTTT. The encoded protein is CASSFGASNQPQHF.